This note documents a single T cell receptor beta chain sequence. Its antigen is not known. The sample originates from a study of T cells in Graves' hyperthyroidism and ophthalmopathy. Diagnosis rested on symptoms, serum thyroxine and TRAb, thyroid ultrasound, and orbital computed tomography. What was amplified from RNA transcripts were TCR beta CDR3 regions. TCR CDR3 regions were first amplified by RT-PCR with HTBI primers. MiXCR, run by TCRdb on the multiplex PCR reads, gives a single entry per CDR3 protein. The table includes roughly 500,000 distinct CDR3 sequences, around 46% detected once. Findings of the study overall: Most expanded thyroid clonotypes above 0.001 also appeared in blood. Ophthalmopathy could be told apart from stable hyperthyroidism with a 13 V-J model. The model's output predicted ophthalmopathy at a median of 6.5 months prior to onset.

The sequence came from an adult woman with Graves' disease, either hyperthyroidism or ophthalmopathy (not recorded which). The sample comprised peripheral blood or thyroid tissue (not recorded which).

In nucleotides, the CDR3 is TGCAGTGCAAAAGATCCGGGATTCGACTATGGCTACACCTTC. This gives the protein CSAKDPGFDYGYTF. The chain combines TRBV20-1 with TRBJ1-2, with D unclear. The CDR3 has 14 amino acids. Germline-derived CDR1 and CDR2 are DFQATT and SNEGSKA (reference sequence). V was pared by 6 bases and J by 3 bases, with 17 bases between.